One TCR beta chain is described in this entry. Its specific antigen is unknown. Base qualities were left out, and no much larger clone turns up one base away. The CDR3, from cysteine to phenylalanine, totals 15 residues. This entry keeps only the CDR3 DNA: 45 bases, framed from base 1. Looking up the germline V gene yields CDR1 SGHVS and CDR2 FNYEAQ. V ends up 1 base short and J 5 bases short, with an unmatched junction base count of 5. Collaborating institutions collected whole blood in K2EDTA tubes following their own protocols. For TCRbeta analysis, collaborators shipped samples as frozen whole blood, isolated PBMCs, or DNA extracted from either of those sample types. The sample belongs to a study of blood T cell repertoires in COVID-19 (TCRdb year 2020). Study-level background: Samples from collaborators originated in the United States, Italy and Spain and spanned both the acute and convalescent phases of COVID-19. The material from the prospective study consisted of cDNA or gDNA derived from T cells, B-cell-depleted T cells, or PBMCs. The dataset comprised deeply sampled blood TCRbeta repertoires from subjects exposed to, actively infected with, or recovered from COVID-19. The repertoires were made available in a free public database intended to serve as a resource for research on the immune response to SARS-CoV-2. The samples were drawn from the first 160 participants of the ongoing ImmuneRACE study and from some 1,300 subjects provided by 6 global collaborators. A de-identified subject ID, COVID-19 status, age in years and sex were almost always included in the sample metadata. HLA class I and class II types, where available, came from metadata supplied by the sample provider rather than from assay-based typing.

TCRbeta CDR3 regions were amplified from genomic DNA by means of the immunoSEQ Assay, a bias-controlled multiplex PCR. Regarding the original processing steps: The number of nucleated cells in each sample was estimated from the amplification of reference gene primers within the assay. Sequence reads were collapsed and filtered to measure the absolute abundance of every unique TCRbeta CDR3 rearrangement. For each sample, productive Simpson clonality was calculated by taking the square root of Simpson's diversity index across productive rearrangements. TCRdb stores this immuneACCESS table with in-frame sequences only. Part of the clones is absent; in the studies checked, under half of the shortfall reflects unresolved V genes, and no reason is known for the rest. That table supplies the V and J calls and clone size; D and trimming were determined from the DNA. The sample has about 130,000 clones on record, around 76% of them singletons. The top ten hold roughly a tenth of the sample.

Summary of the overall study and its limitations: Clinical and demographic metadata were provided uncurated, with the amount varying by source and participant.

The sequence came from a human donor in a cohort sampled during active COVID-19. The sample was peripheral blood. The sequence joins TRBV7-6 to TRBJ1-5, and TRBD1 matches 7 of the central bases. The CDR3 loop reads CASSLGEGGDQPQHF. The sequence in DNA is TGTGCCAGCAGCTTAGGAGAAGGGGGCGATCAGCCCCAGCATTTT.